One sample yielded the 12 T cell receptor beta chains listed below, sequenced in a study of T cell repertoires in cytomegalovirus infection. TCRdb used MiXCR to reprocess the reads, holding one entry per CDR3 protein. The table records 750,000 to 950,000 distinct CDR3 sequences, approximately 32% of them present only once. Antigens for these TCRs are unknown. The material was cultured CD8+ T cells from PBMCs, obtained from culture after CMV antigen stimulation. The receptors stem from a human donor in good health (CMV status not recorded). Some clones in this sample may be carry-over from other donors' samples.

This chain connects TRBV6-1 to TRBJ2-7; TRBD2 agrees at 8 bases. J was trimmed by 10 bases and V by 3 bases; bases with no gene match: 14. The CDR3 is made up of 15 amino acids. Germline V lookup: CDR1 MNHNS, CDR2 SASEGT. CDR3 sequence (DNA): TGTGCCAGCAGTGAGAGGGGGGGACTAGTAAAACCCCAGTACTTC. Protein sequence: CASSERGGLVKPQYF.

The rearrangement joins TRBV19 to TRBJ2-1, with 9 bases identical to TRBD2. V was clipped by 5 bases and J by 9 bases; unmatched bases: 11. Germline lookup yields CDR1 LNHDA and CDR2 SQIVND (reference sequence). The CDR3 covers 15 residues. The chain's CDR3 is CASSLPSGEDIEQFF. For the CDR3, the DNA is TGTGCCAGTAGTCTGCCTAGCGGGGAGGACATTGAGCAGTTCTTC.

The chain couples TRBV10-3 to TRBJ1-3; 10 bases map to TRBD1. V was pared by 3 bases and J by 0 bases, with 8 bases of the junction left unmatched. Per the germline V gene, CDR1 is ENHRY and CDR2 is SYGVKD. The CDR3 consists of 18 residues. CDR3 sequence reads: CAISESGTGDYSGNTIYF. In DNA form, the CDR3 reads TGTGCCATCAGTGAATCCGGGACAGGGGATTACTCTGGAAACACCATATATTTT.

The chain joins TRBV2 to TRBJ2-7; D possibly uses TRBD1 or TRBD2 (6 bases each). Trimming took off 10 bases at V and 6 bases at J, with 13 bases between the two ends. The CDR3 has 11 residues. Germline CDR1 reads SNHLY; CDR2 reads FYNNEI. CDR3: CATSGAVEQYV. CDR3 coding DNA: TGTGCCACCTCGGGGGCTGTCGAGCAGTACGTC.

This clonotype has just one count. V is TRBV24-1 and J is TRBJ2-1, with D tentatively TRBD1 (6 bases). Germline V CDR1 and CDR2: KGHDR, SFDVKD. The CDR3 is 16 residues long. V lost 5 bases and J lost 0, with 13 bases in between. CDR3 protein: CATSGTGTSSYNEQFF. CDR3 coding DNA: TGTGCCACCAGTGGTACCGGGACAAGCTCCTACAATGAGCAGTTCTTC.

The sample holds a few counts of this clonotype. CDR3 protein: CASSRGPGQPGAEAFF. Written as DNA, the CDR3 is TGTGCCAGCAGTCGAGGGCCTGGACAGCCGGGGGCTGAAGCTTTCTTT. The J gene is TRBJ1-1, the V gene TRBV27; a possible D gene is TRBD1 (6 bases). Trimming took 5 bases from V and 6 from J, leaving 22 bases between them. The germline CDR1 and CDR2 sequences are MNHEY and SMNVEV (reference sequence). The CDR3 is made up of 16 amino acids.

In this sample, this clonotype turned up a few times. The chain's CDR3 is CASTLTTDGMIYYGYTF. Here the CDR3 DNA reads TGTGCCAGTACCCTAACCACCGACGGAATGATCTACTATGGCTACACCTTC. The chain couples TRBV19 to TRBJ1-2; D call uncertain. The ends were cut back, 7 bases at V and 3 bases at J, with 24 bases in the middle. The CDR3 is 17 amino acids. CDR1 is LNHDA, CDR2 SQIVND, per germline (reference sequence).

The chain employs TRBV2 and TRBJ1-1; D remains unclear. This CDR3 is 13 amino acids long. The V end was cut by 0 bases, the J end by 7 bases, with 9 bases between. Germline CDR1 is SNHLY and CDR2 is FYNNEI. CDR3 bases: TGTGCCAGCAGTGAAGCGATTACCTATGAAGCTTTCTTT. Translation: CASSEAITYEAFF.

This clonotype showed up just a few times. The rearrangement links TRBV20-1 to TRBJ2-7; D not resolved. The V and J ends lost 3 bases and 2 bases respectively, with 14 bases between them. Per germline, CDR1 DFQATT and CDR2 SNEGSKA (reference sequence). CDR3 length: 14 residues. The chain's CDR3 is CSASDETLTYEQYF. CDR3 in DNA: TGCAGTGCTAGCGATGAGACTTTAACCTACGAGCAGTACTTC.

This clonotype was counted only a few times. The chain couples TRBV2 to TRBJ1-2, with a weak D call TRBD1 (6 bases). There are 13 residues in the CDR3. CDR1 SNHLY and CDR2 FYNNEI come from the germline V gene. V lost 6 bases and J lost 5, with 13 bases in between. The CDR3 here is CASRSDRSYGYTF. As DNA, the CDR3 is TGTGCCAGCAGATCCGACAGGAGTTATGGCTACACCTTC.

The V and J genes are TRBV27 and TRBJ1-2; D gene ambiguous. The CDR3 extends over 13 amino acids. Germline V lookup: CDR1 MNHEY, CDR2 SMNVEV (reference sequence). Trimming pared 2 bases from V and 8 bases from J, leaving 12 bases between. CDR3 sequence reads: CASSLLSGYGYTF. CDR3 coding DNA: TGTGCCAGCAGTTTACTGTCAGGCTACGGCTACACCTTC.

The CDR3 DNA reads TGCGCCAGCAGCCTAAGCGGGACTCAAGAGACCCAGTACTTC. Amino acids: CASSLSGTQETQYF. This chain joins TRBV4-1 and TRBJ2-5, with 7 bases that match TRBD2. With 4 bases clipped from V and 2 bases from J, the junction kept 4 bases outside the gene matches. The CDR3 sequence is 14 residues long. Per germline, CDR1 MGHRA and CDR2 YSYEKL.